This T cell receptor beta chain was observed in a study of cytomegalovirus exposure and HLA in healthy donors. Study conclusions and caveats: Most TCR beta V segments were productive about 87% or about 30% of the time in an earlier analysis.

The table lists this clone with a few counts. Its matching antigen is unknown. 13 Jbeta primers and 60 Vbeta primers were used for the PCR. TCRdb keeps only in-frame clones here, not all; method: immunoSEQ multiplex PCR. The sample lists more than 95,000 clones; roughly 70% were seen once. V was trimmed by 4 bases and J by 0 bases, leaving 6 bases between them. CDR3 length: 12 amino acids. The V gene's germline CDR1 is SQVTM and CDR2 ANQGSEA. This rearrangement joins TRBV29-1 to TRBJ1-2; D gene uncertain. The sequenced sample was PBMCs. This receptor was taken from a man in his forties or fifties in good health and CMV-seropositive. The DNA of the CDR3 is TGCAGCGTTGGTGACACTAACTATGGCTACACCTTC. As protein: CSVGDTNYGYTF.